Below are 28 T cell receptor beta chains sequenced from a single sample in a study of blood T cells in healthy people across ages. Using a J-beta primer mix together with a sample-barcoded 5' primer, a second PCR was run for about 6 to 12 cycles. TCRdb analysed the 5' RACE reads with MiXCR anew, one entry per CDR3 protein. This sample carries about a million distinct CDR3 sequences, roughly 50% of them seen once, and the ten largest clones take over 10%. The sample consisted of blood. All receptors derive from a man aged 25-45 years in good health.

V gene TRBV20-1 combines with J gene TRBJ2-1, with 10 bases matching TRBD2. The CDR3 totals 14 residues. J was trimmed by 3 bases and V by 6 bases; bases with no gene match: 5. Germline V gene sequence: CDR1 DFQATT, CDR2 SNEGSKA (reference sequence). This CDR3 is CSAQQRGGYNEQFF. The CDR3 DNA follows: TGCAGTGCGCAGCAGCGGGGGGGCTACAATGAGCAGTTCTTC.

The V gene is TRBV20-1, the J gene TRBJ1-2; 8 bases map to TRBD1. Germline-derived CDR1 and CDR2 are DFQATT and SNEGSKA (reference sequence). Trimming cost V 6 bases and J 7 bases; bases outside gene matches: 7. The CDR3 is 12 residues long. This CDR3 is CSAKDRVGGYTF. CDR3 coding DNA: TGCAGTGCAAAGGACAGGGTTGGTGGCTACACCTTC.

The chain recombines TRBV5-1 with TRBJ2-7; a possible D gene is TRBD1 (5 bases). The V end lost 4 bases, the J end lost 6 bases, and 20 bases lay between the germline ends. The CDR3 covers 15 residues. The germline CDR1 and CDR2 sequences are SGHRS and YFSETQ. As DNA, the CDR3 is TGCGCCAGCAGCGTTGGGTTCGGCAGGGTCTTCGAGCAGTACTTC. This codes for CASSVGFGRVFEQYF.

This clonotype showed up just a few times. The chain has TRBV4-1 and TRBJ2-6; 7 bases map to TRBD2. The length of the CDR3 is 21 residues. V was pared by 0 bases and J by 1 base, with 15 bases of the junction left unmatched. Germline assignment: CDR1 MGHRA and CDR2 YSYEKL. CDR3 region: CASSQDNLAWEGRSGANVLTF. CDR3 bases: TGCGCCAGCAGCCAAGACAACCTCGCTTGGGAGGGGAGATCTGGGGCCAACGTCCTGACTTTC.

This clonotype came up a few times. The genes are TRBV7-2 and TRBJ2-7; D might be TRBD1 (5 bases). V lost 1 base to trimming and J lost 2 bases, with 15 bases between them. The CDR3 has 16 residues. The V gene's germline CDR1 is SGHTA and CDR2 FQGNSA. CDR3 nucleotide sequence: TGTGCCAGCAGCTTAGAACTGGGCGTCAGGGCCTACGAGCAGTACTTC. As protein: CASSLELGVRAYEQYF.

The rearrangement links TRBV2 to TRBJ2-7; D remains unclear. Germline loops: CDR1 SNHLY, CDR2 FYNNEI. The CDR3 extends over 14 amino acids. V was pared by 6 bases and J by 2 bases, with 14 bases between. The CDR3, as DNA: TGTGCCAGCAGGGGAACGGGCCTGGCCTACGAGCAGTACTTC. Its translation is CASRGTGLAYEQYF.

This clonotype turned up a few times. The chain couples TRBV24-1 to TRBJ2-7, with 9 bases matching TRBD2. Unmatched junction bases numbered 14, after V lost 8 bases and J lost 7 bases. The CDR3 length is 15 residues. The germline V gene encodes CDR1 KGHDR and CDR2 SFDVKD. The CDR3 spells CATTEGGGADNEQYF. The CDR3 DNA is TGTGCCACCACTGAGGGCGGGGGGGCCGACAATGAGCAGTACTTC.

The chain combines TRBV5-1 with TRBJ2-3; TRBD1 agrees at 7 bases. The CDR3 totals 16 residues. J was trimmed by 0 bases and V by 4 bases; bases with no gene match: 8. Per germline, CDR1 SGHRS and CDR2 YFSETQ. CDR3 nucleotides: TGCGCCAGCAGCCCCCAGACAGGGCTTAGCACAGATACGCAGTATTTT. This codes for CASSPQTGLSTDTQYF.

This chain joins TRBV4-1 and TRBJ1-4; D is undetermined. Germline assignment: CDR1 MGHRA and CDR2 YSYEKL. This CDR3 region has 16 residues. V was shortened by 1 base and J by 3 bases, with 12 bases between the two germline ends. In DNA, the CDR3 is TGCGCCAGCAGCCAAGGGCTACGCAACTCTAATGAAAAACTGTTTTTT. Its protein product is CASSQGLRNSNEKLFF.

This clonotype showed up just a few times. This chain connects TRBV9 to TRBJ2-1; TRBD2 aligns across 11 bases. The CDR3 is 15 amino acids. V lost 2 bases to trimming and J lost 9 bases; unmatched junction nucleotides: 7. CDR1 and CDR2 (germline): SGDLS, YYNGEE. CDR3 protein: CASSVISGGVIEQFF. CDR3 in DNA: TGTGCCAGCAGCGTCATTAGCGGGGGGGTTATTGAGCAGTTCTTC. Full variable domain (missing parts from reference TRBV9 and TRBJ2-1): DSGVTQTPKHLITATGQRVTLRCSPRSGDLSVYWYQQSLDQGLQFLIQYYNGEERAKGNILERFSAQQFPDLHSELNLSSLELGDSALYFCASSVISGGVIEQFFGPGTRLTVL.

The chain employs TRBV3-1 and TRBJ2-1; TRBD2 matches 7 bases. The CDR3 spans 16 residues. Germline V gene data show CDR1 as LGHDT and CDR2 as YNNKEL (reference sequence). V gave up 2 bases and J gave up 12 bases; unmatched junction bases: 16. The CDR3 loop is CASSQIWLRTRDGQFF. The CDR3 region has the DNA TGTGCCAGCAGCCAAATTTGGTTGCGGACTAGGGATGGGCAGTTCTTC.

The rearrangement links TRBV2 to TRBJ1-1, with a weak D call TRBD1 (6 bases). This CDR3 has 12 amino acids. Trimming pared 6 bases from V and 5 bases from J, leaving 10 bases between. Looked up from germline, CDR1 is SNHLY and CDR2 is FYNNEI. CDR3 region: CASRWQGTEAFF. The CDR3 DNA follows: TGTGCCAGCAGGTGGCAGGGGACTGAAGCTTTCTTT.

V usage is TRBV6-5 and J usage is TRBJ1-2; D remains ambiguous. Germline CDR1 MNHEY, CDR2 SVGAGI. The CDR3 is made up of 16 amino acids. The V and J ends lost 7 bases and 2 bases respectively, with 20 bases between them. CDR3 DNA: TGTGCCAGCACCCAACGGCATGCTCTACCGAACTATGGCTACACCTTC. This codes for CASTQRHALPNYGYTF.

The rearrangement links TRBV7-2 to TRBJ2-3; weak D call: TRBD2 (6 bases). The CDR3 totals 15 residues. Germline CDR1 SGHTA, CDR2 FQGNSA. Deletions cut 5 bases from V and 1 base from J, with 13 bases between. The CDR3 sequence: CASSPATGGTDTQYF. In nucleotides, the CDR3 is TGTGCCAGCAGCCCCGCGACGGGGGGCACAGATACGCAGTATTTT.

This clonotype appeared many times. V is TRBV28 and J is TRBJ1-2, with TRBD1 as a possible D gene (6 bases). Trimming stripped 5 bases from V and 4 bases from J, with 14 bases between. This CDR3 region has 14 residues. Germline CDR1 and CDR2: MDHEN and SYDVKM. CDR3 loop: CASSLVSGVYGYTF. CDR3 bases: TGTGCCAGCAGTCTGGTCTCAGGGGTCTATGGCTACACCTTC.

V is TRBV30 and J is TRBJ1-1; D gene ambiguous. Germline V gene data show CDR1 as GTSNPN and CDR2 as SVGIG (reference sequence). Trimming shortened V by 5 bases and J by 6 bases, and 13 bases separated the two germline ends. This CDR3 is built from 12 residues. The CDR3 protein is CAWGSTRSEAFF. The CDR3 DNA sequence: TGTGCCTGGGGCTCAACTCGGTCTGAAGCTTTCTTT.

The V and J genes are TRBV3-1 and TRBJ1-6; D ambiguous. The length of the CDR3 is 17 residues. V shed 0 bases and J shed 3 bases, with 12 bases lying between them. CDR1 is LGHDT, CDR2 YNNKEL, per germline (reference sequence). The CDR3 DNA is TGTGCCAGCAGCCAAGAAGGCGGGGTGGGCTATAATTCACCCCTCCACTTT. Amino acid sequence: CASSQEGGVGYNSPLHF.

This clonotype was counted between two and nine times. The chain carries TRBV5-1 and TRBJ2-1; a possible D gene is TRBD2 (6 bases). V gave up 0 bases and J gave up 6 bases, with 16 bases separating them. The CDR3 covers 16 residues. Germline values: CDR1 SGHRS, CDR2 YFSETQ. CDR3 sequence reads: CASSLDGRRTLNEQFF. CDR3 coding DNA: TGCGCCAGCAGCTTGGATGGGAGGAGGACACTCAATGAGCAGTTCTTC.

J is TRBJ2-1 and V is TRBV27; 9 positions agree with TRBD1. This CDR3 spans 18 amino acids. Germline CDR1 and CDR2: MNHEY and SMNVEV (reference sequence). V shed 2 bases, J shed 3 bases, and the junction held 11 bases outside the gene matches. As DNA, the CDR3 is TGTGCCAGCAGTTTACCCCCCCGGGGGACAGGGCTCTACAATGAGCAGTTCTTC. Protein: CASSLPPRGTGLYNEQFF.

This clonotype was counted many times. The J gene is TRBJ2-5, the V gene TRBV7-2; TRBD2 might be the D (5 bases). In germline, CDR1 is SGHTA, CDR2 FQGNSA. The CDR3 extends over 13 amino acids. Trimming stripped 6 bases from V and 4 bases from J, with 12 bases between. The CDR3 loop is CASSQGGRETQYF. CDR3 sequence (DNA): TGTGCCAGCAGTCAAGGAGGCAGAGAGACCCAGTACTTC.

J is TRBJ1-2 and V is TRBV27; the D gene is possibly TRBD1 (6 bases). CDR1 is MNHEY, CDR2 SMNVEV, per germline (reference sequence). V was clipped by 8 bases and J by 5 bases, with 12 bases between them. This CDR3 comprises 12 residues. Here the CDR3 DNA reads TGTGCCAGCCAGGGGCCCGAATATGGCTACACCTTC. The encoded protein is CASQGPEYGYTF.

This sequence joins TRBV7-2 and TRBJ1-2; TRBD1 agrees at 8 bases. J lost 5 bases, V lost 2 bases, and 7 bases had no gene match. Germline V gives CDR1 SGHTA, CDR2 FQGNSA. The CDR3 runs to 15 residues. The CDR3 spells CASSLSGQGDYGYTF. CDR3 DNA: TGTGCCAGCAGCTTATCCGGACAGGGTGATTATGGCTACACCTTC.

The chain combines TRBV5-4 with TRBJ1-5; tentatively, D is TRBD1 (6 bases). Germline V gene lookup returns CDR1 SGHNT and CDR2 YYREEE (reference sequence). This CDR3 contains 14 residues. Trimming shortened V by 5 bases and J by 6 bases, and 15 bases separated the two germline ends. The CDR3 is CASSSRGSSQPQHF. CDR3 DNA sequence: TGTGCCAGCAGTTCTAGGGGGTCTAGTCAGCCCCAGCATTTT. Using reference TRBV5-4 and TRBJ1-5 for the parts outside the CDR3, the full variable domain is ETGVTQSPTHLIKTRGQQVTLRCSSQSGHNTVSWYQQALGQGPQFIFQYYREEENGRGNFPPRFSGLQFPNYSSELNVNALELDDSALYLCASSSRGSSQPQHFGDGTRLSIL.

The CDR3 here is CASSEEGSGIGYEQYF. The CDR3 DNA follows: TGTGCCAGCAGTGAGGAAGGGTCCGGGATTGGTTACGAGCAGTACTTC. This chain uses TRBV6-1 with TRBJ2-7; weak D call: TRBD2 (5 bases). V lost 3 bases and J lost 4, with 19 bases in between. CDR3 size: 16 residues. Germline assignment: CDR1 MNHNS and CDR2 SASEGT.

The chain has TRBV28 and TRBJ2-1; D is tentatively TRBD1 or TRBD2 (5 bases each). Per the germline V gene, CDR1 is MDHEN and CDR2 is SYDVKM. This CDR3 has 14 amino acids. V was pared by 3 bases and J by 9 bases, with 15 bases between. CDR3 in amino acids: CASSFRDPWGEQFF. Here the CDR3 DNA reads TGTGCCAGCAGTTTTAGGGACCCCTGGGGTGAGCAGTTCTTC.

This clonotype was detected a few times. The rearrangement links TRBV30 to TRBJ2-7, with 8 bases aligning to TRBD2. Germline V gives CDR1 GTSNPN, CDR2 SVGIG (reference sequence). CDR3 length equals 16 residues. Germline trimming cut 3 bases from V and 0 bases from J; bases unmatched to any gene: 10. The CDR3, as DNA: TGTGCCTGGAGAAAGAGCGGGGGACCATACTCCTACGAGCAGTACTTC. This sequence encodes CAWRKSGGPYSYEQYF.

In the case of this clonotype: The junction and the germline gene differ at one end; a read error may be behind it. V is TRBV7-6 and J is TRBJ2-3; 7 bases map to TRBD2. Germline CDR1 is SGHVS and CDR2 is FNYEAQ. The CDR3 is 17 residues long. The CDR3 reads CASSLVAGLRGTDTQYF. CDR3 in DNA: TGTGCCAGCAGCTTAGTTGCGGGACTAAGAGGCACAGATACACAGTATTTT.

This clonotype has a handful of counts. The J gene is TRBJ2-7, the V gene TRBV28; D is possibly TRBD1 (6 bases). Germline-derived CDR1 and CDR2 are MDHEN and SYDVKM. The V end lost 4 bases, the J end lost 3 bases, and 10 bases lay between the germline ends. This CDR3 region has 13 residues. CDR3 sequence reads: CASSSTGFYEQYF. DNA for the CDR3: TGTGCCAGCAGTTCGACAGGTTTCTACGAGCAGTACTTC.